This TCR beta chain was profiled in a study of human T cells and chemical hapten exposure. Germline CDR1 KGHSH, CDR2 LQKENI. The V and J ends lost 4 bases and 1 base, in that order; junction bases with no gene match: 5. The CDR3 sequence is 17 residues long. Time point defined: patch test 2, 6 weeks after DPC sensitization. Treatment described: therapeutic diphenylcyclopropenone sensitization with weekly scalp DPC. The template was total RNA from unfractionated whole blood. TCRdb reprocessed the RACE reads with MiXCR, giving one entry per CDR3 protein. The profile shows tens of thousands of distinct CDR3 sequences, roughly 10% of them singletons. Broader study findings: Alopecia in the donors means their immune response may deviate from healthy people's.

Notes on this clonotype: What it binds is unknown.

V usage is TRBV18 and J usage is TRBJ2-2; 11 bases are a match to TRBD2. The source material was whole blood, sampled in connection with sensitization to the hapten diphenylcyclopropenone (DPC). The origin of this receptor is a woman aged 45-65 years with alopecia areata. Some clones in this sample may be carry-over from other donors' samples. The CDR3 nucleotides are TGTGCCAGCTCACACGGACTAGCGGGTGAGAACACCGGGGAGCTGTTTTTT. Protein sequence: CASSHGLAGENTGELFF.